The T cell receptor beta chain described here comes from a study of cytotoxic CD8 clonotypes in ibrutinib-treated CLL. Study as a whole: Response sampling took place at median 12 months of treatment, range 6 to 36. Study results and limitations: Public clonotypes, found uncommonly, either contracted or stayed stable on treatment. An increase in clonality occurred at ibrutinib response, followed by a return toward baseline at progression.

This table comes from immunoSEQ multiplex PCR, and its TCRdb copy is limited to in-frame clones, with some not included. Of about 140,000 clones detected, roughly 80% appear once; the ten largest clones hold 25% to 30%. The CDR3 sequence is 16 residues long. Trimming removed 2 bases from V and 0 bases from J, with 11 bases in between. Details on this clone: Antigen: not known.

This sequence originates from a human donor with chronic lymphocytic leukemia. The chain joins TRBV23-1 to TRBJ1-5; no firm D call. TRBV23-1 is sorted into the ORF group, with uncertain function. Material: PBMCs, obtained after 12 months of ibrutinib treatment. The CDR3 DNA reads TGCGCCAGCAGTCAAGGGAAACAGTATAGCAATCAGCCCCAGCATTTT. Translation gives CASSQGKQYSNQPQHF.